A single sample gave rise to the 8 T cell receptor beta chains below, sequenced in a study of blood T cell repertoires in COVID-19. Method: immunoSEQ multiplex PCR; TCRdb's copy keeps in-frame clones and lacks some. The sample includes tens of thousands of clones, about 90% seen only once; the top ten take around 3%. Sample: peripheral blood. These receptors all come from a woman between 50 and 59 years old with active or convalescent COVID-19.

The gene calls are TRBV19 and TRBJ2-4, with 7 positions matching TRBD2. CDR1 and CDR2 from the germline V gene are LNHDA and SQIVND (reference sequence). V trimming: 6 bases; J trimming: 0 bases; junction bases outside the gene matches: 8. CDR3 length: 16 residues. The CDR3 DNA follows: TGTGCCAGTAGCCTCAGGCGGGAGCGAGCCAAAAACATTCAGTACTTC. The encoded protein is CASSLRRERAKNIQYF.

The rearrangement links TRBV4-1 to TRBJ2-7, with no clear D. V gave up 1 base and J gave up 4 bases, with 8 bases separating them. The germline V gene encodes CDR1 MGHRA and CDR2 YSYEKL. CDR3 length equals 13 residues. CDR3 coding DNA: TGCGCCAGCAGCCAAGGACACTTATACGAGCAGTACTTC. This sequence encodes CASSQGHLYEQYF.

This chain connects TRBV13 to TRBJ1-3; 8 bases line up with TRBD1. Germline V gene sequence: CDR1 PRHDT, CDR2 FYEKMQ (reference sequence). Germline trimming cut 7 bases from V and 3 bases from J; bases unmatched to any gene: 14. This CDR3 is built from 17 residues. The CDR3 bases are TGTGCCAGCAACCCCTCCGGGACAGGAGTGAGTGGAAACACCATATATTTT. The encoded protein is CASNPSGTGVSGNTIYF.

This chain's CDR3 is CASSLQGYTGELFF. CDR3 bases: TGTGCCAGCAGCTTACAGGGGTACACCGGGGAGCTGTTTTTT. The genes are TRBV5-4 and TRBJ2-2; 7 nucleotides line up with TRBD1. This CDR3 is built from 14 residues. Germline CDR1 reads SGHNT; CDR2 reads YYREEE (reference sequence). The V gene end was trimmed by 2 bases and the J gene end by 3 bases; junction bases not matched to a gene: 1.

This CDR3 reads CAISEGRSASGGEETQYF. The CDR3, as DNA: TGTGCCATCAGTGAAGGGAGGTCGGCTAGCGGGGGGGAAGAGACCCAGTACTTC. V and J are TRBV10-3 and TRBJ2-5; TRBD2 agrees at 12 bases. V gave up 3 bases and J gave up 3 bases; unmatched junction bases: 11. CDR3 size: 18 residues. Germline CDR1 is ENHRY and CDR2 is SYGVKD.

The chain has TRBV5-6 and TRBJ1-6, with unresolved D. V gave up 2 bases and J gave up 6 bases, with 6 bases separating them. This CDR3 has 13 residues. Germline V gene sequence: CDR1 SGHDT, CDR2 YYEEEE. CDR3 sequence: CASSFGPNSPLHF. The CDR3 bases are TGTGCCAGCAGCTTCGGTCCTAATTCACCCCTCCACTTT. The whole variable domain, filled in from reference TRBV5-6 and TRBJ1-6, reads DAGVTQSPTHLIKTRGQQVTLRCSPKSGHDTVSWYQQALGQGPQFIFQYYEEEERQRGNFPDRFSGHQFPNYSSELNVNALLLGDSALYLCASSFGPNSPLHFGNGTRLTVT.

The V and J genes are TRBV15 and TRBJ2-2, with 10 bases fitting TRBD2. CDR1 and CDR2 from the germline V gene are LNHNV and YYDKDF (reference sequence). CDR3 size: 17 residues. V was pared by 9 bases and J by 9 bases, with 19 bases of the junction left unmatched. The CDR3 DNA reads as TGTGCCACTGAATCCCGGATCGTGGCTAGCGGGGGCCGGGAGCTGTTTTTT. Translation gives CATESRIVASGGRELFF. Drawing the rest from reference TRBV15 and TRBJ2-2, the complete variable domain is DAMVIQNPRYQVTQFGKPVTLSCSQTLNHNVMYWYQQKSSQAPKLLFHYYDKDFNNEADTPDNFQSRRPNTSFCFLDIRSPGLGDTAMYLCATESRIVASGGRELFFGEGSRLTVL.

The V and J genes are TRBV13 and TRBJ2-5; D is perhaps TRBD2 (5 bases). CDR3 size: 13 residues. CDR1 and CDR2 from the germline V gene are PRHDT and FYEKMQ (reference sequence). V shed 5 bases and J shed 5 bases, with 12 bases lying between them. The CDR3 reads CASSKSSLETQYF. The CDR3, as DNA: TGTGCCAGCAGCAAGTCTAGCCTTGAGACCCAGTACTTC.